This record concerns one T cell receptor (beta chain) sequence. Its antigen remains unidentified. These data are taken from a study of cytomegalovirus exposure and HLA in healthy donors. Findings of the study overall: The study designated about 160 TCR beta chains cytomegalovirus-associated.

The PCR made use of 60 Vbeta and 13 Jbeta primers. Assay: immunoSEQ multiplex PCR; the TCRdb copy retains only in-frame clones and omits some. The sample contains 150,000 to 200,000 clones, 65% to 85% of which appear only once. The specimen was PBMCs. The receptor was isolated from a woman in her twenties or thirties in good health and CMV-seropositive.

The CDR3 DNA reads as TGTGCCAGCAGCCCTCGACCCAAGGTTAGCGACCCCGGGGAGCTGTTTTTT. This codes for CASSPRPKVSDPGELFF. The chain uses TRBV9 and TRBJ2-2, with a possible D match to TRBD2 (5 bases). V lost 4 bases and J 6 bases, leaving 22 bases between the germline ends. Germline V CDR1 and CDR2: SGDLS, YYNGEE. The CDR3 covers 17 residues.